These T cell receptor beta chains were read from a single sample in a study of T cells of healthy individuals. Using its own MiXCR run on the 5' RACE reads, TCRdb lists one record per CDR3 protein. The sample includes around 63,000 distinct CDR3 sequences, about 16% seen only once; the top ten take roughly 4.7%. Receptor source: a human donor in good health. CDR3s leave out the opening cysteine and the closing phenylalanine or tryptophan. Clone size is stated in some rows and not others, as once, few, many or a class when expanded.

>TRBV2|many|TRBJ1-2
ASTAGGGANYGYT
>TRBV19|many|TRBJ1-4
ASSWTGTNEKLF
>TRBV20-1|many|TRBJ2-4
SARDEGGKNIQY
>TRBV7-3|few|TRBJ2-1
ASSLGDQEKWQF
>TRBV6-5|NA|TRBJ2-7
ASSLRTVSYEQY
>TRBV3-1|once|TRBJ1-3
ASSQSTGDTIY
>TRBV12-3/TRBV12-4|NA|TRBJ1-2
ASSFTGNGYT
>TRBV7-9|few|TRBJ2-1
ASSSPSGRAFNEQF
>TRBV28|many|TRBJ2-7
ASSLQGSLYEQY
>TRBV20-1|NA|TRBJ1-6
SAKDREHSPLH
>TRBV6-6|few|TRBJ1-5
ASSQGANQPQH
>TRBV18|NA|TRBJ2-2
ASSPISLNTGELF
>TRBV5-1|many|TRBJ1-5
ASSPGRNQPQH
>TRBV11-2|NA|TRBJ2-7
ASTNIGGAREQY
>TRBV9|NA|TRBJ2-3
ASSVGLGISTDTQY
>TRBV29-1|many|TRBJ1-2
SVDTTGGRGYT
>TRBV13|many|TRBJ2-2
AQSRRGTGELF
>TRBV7-2|NA|TRBJ2-1
ASSFRLAWRDEQF
>TRBV25-1|few|TRBJ2-2
ASGTYYTGELF
>TRBV2|NA|TRBJ1-5
ASRSQAVNRPQH
>TRBV4-1|many|TRBJ1-5
ASSQGEGLGNQPQH
>TRBV6-4|many|TRBJ2-1
ASSEGGGFSYNEQF
>TRBV7-8|NA|TRBJ2-1
ASSLSGPLLLGNEQF
>TRBV6-2/TRBV6-3|few|TRBJ1-1
ASSTPSTGANTEAF
>TRBV6-6|many|TRBJ2-7
ASSYETYEQY
>TRBV11-2|once|TRBJ1-5
ASSLDQGRYQPQH
>TRBV4-1|NA|TRBJ2-1
ASSQVARRSYNEQF
>TRBV9|few|TRBJ2-5
ASSALGTVQETQY
>TRBV20-1|few|TRBJ2-3
SADGGPSTDTQY
>TRBV15|many|TRBJ2-1
ATSREGQGNEQF
>TRBV18|many|TRBJ1-4
ASSPRLIEKLF
>TRBV12-3/TRBV12-4|NA|TRBJ1-2
ASSFAGYGYT
>TRBV6-5|few|TRBJ2-1
ASSYSGPDNEQF
>TRBV19|many|TRBJ2-2
ASSPLGGAELF
>TRBV7-9|NA|TRBJ2-3
ASSLTLGGRGTDTQY
>TRBV6-5|many|TRBJ1-5
ASRPTLGGDQPQH
>TRBV5-1|NA|TRBJ2-7
ASSLGAGSYEQY
>TRBV20-1|few|TRBJ1-4
SASGGLEKLF
>TRBV10-3|many|TRBJ2-3
AILAGEADTQY
>TRBV5-1|NA|TRBJ2-2
ASRTGKYIGELF
>TRBV5-1|NA|TRBJ1-2
ASSLAGQIYGYT
>TRBV28|few|TRBJ2-1
ASSSVRAIKQF
>TRBV7-3|many|TRBJ1-6
ASSYDRNYNSPLH
>TRBV6-1|NA|TRBJ2-7
ASSPRQGGQSEQY
>TRBV7-3|many|TRBJ1-2
ASSLSAQGRGYT
>TRBV7-9|NA|TRBJ2-1
ASSLLSVYNEQF
>TRBV5-1|NA|TRBJ1-6
ASSYTRDDNSPLH
>TRBV6-6|few|TRBJ1-5
ASSRQRNPSNQPQH
>TRBV6-6|NA|TRBJ2-7
ASSYSRSWAYEQY
>TRBV20-1|many|TRBJ2-7
SALTGTSGGRGEQY
>TRBV5-1|NA|TRBJ2-1
ASSTSGGEQF
>TRBV12-3/TRBV12-4|many|TRBJ1-2
ASSLYEGGGSGYT
>TRBV5-1|NA|TRBJ1-4
ASSFSSVNEKLF
>TRBV9|many|TRBJ2-2
ASSVGGTGELF
>TRBV6-4|few|TRBJ2-1
ASSDNLAGGHNEQF
>TRBV4-3|many|TRBJ2-1
ASSLEREGYNEQF
>TRBV2|few|TRBJ2-1
ASSPRGQLYNEQF
>TRBV7-3|many|TRBJ2-5
ASSFVMGPLDQETQY